This T cell receptor (beta chain) was obtained from a study of CD8+ T cells in alopecia areata. Study-level results: Patients shared TCRs less clearly than mice did, possibly owing to HLA. Especially in alopecia totalis/universalis, lesional scalp showed greater clonality than normal scalp did. In scalp samples, resident alphabeta T cells of normal skin are also sequenced.

This clone has a handful of counts. Its specificity is unknown. The CDR3 runs 14 residues. V gave up 0 bases and J gave up 7 bases, with 12 bases separating them. From germline, CDR1 is MNHEY and CDR2 SMNVEV (reference sequence). Sequencing used cDNA as its template, made by extracting RNA and reverse transcribing it. The data were produced by immunoSEQ multiplex PCR, yet TCRdb's version contains in-frame clones alone and is incomplete. The sample lists around 190,000 clones; just over 55% were seen once. CD4+ and CD8+ T cells were sorted from PBMCs stained for CD3, CD4 and CD8. This TCR was recovered from a human donor in good health. The specimen sequenced was CD8+ T cells sorted from blood. V usage is TRBV27 and J usage is TRBJ1-2; D perhaps matches TRBD1 (5 bases). The CDR3 spells CASSLSSQGPGYTF. CDR3 nucleotide sequence: TGTGCCAGCAGTTTATCGAGCCAGGGACCTGGCTACACCTTC.